The rows below give T cell receptor beta chains drawn from one sample of a study of T cell changes during pregnancy in multiple sclerosis. Produced via immunoSEQ multiplex PCR; TCRdb's table is partial and in-frame only. The table lists 60,000 to 85,000 clones, around 94% of them singletons. Specimen: peripheral blood, collected in the third trimester of pregnancy. Receptors originate from a female donor with multiple sclerosis, enrolled in a pregnancy study. Each CDR3 is given with its conserved first and last residue. The D gene is left open where the match is weak. The size field is filled for only some rows; it gives once, few, many or a size class.

v_call	d_call	clone_size	j_call	cdr3_aa	cdr3_nt
TRBV4-3	TRBD2	-	TRBJ2-5	CASSQDGGTSGSTQYF	TGCGCCAGCAGCCAAGACGGCGGGACTAGCGGGTCGACCCAGTACTTC
TRBV5-1	TRBD1	-	TRBJ2-7	CASSLGDRAYEQYF	TGCGCCAGCAGCTTGGGGGACAGGGCCTACGAGCAGTACTTC
TRBV13	-	-	TRBJ1-2	CASSLGRDTNYGYTF	TGTGCCAGCAGCTTAGGCCGGGACACTAACTATGGCTACACCTTC
TRBV7-2	TRBD2	-	TRBJ2-3	CASSLIRLAGTNTDTQYF	TGTGCCAGCAGCTTAATACGACTAGCGGGAACAAACACAGATACGCAGTATTTT
TRBV7-6	TRBD2	-	TRBJ2-2	CASSLGGSGSGELFF	TGTGCCAGCAGCTTAGGCGGGAGTGGGTCCGGGGAGCTGTTTTTT
TRBV11-3	TRBD2	-	TRBJ2-1	CASSLWSGGTRGVEQFF	TGTGCCAGCAGCTTATGGTCGGGGGGGACCCGGGGGGTCGAGCAGTTCTTC
TRBV19	-	-	TRBJ2-7	CASTLTAFSYEQYF	TGTGCCAGTACCCTAACAGCATTCTCCTACGAGCAGTACTTC
TRBV29-1	-	-	TRBJ1-3	CSGGHPGNTIYF	TGCAGCGGCGGACACCCGGGAAACACCATATATTTT
TRBV27	TRBD2	-	TRBJ2-3	CASSFLSGGAGTDTQYF	TGTGCCAGCAGTTTCCTCTCCGGGGGGGCCGGCACAGATACGCAGTATTTT
TRBV7-8	-	once	TRBJ2-1	CASSSFAGRNEQFF	TGTGCCAGCAGCTCTTTTGCGGGGAGAAATGAGCAGTTCTTC
TRBV5-1	-	-	TRBJ2-5	CASSFGAAHIKPAETQYF	TGCGCCAGCAGCTTTGGGGCTGCTCATATTAAGCCAGCGGAGACCCAGTACTTC
TRBV25-1	TRBD1	-	TRBJ1-2	CASSDPGGGQMFNYGYTF	TGTGCCAGCAGTGACCCTGGAGGGGGACAGATGTTTAACTATGGCTACACCTTC
TRBV11-2	-	few	TRBJ1-6	CASSFHRGYSPLHF	TGTGCCAGCAGCTTCCATCGGGGGTATTCACCCCTCCACTTT
TRBV5-4	-	-	TRBJ2-2	CASSLGHPNTGELFF	TGTGCCAGCAGCCTGGGACATCCGAACACCGGGGAGCTGTTTTTT
TRBV4-2	-	-	TRBJ2-1	CASSQASIDWRSYNEQFF	TGTGCCAGCAGCCAAGCATCTATCGACTGGAGGTCCTACAATGAGCAGTTCTTC
TRBV6-5	TRBD2	-	TRBJ2-7	CASSRGGSSYEQYF	TGTGCCAGCAGTCGCGGGGGTAGCTCCTACGAGCAGTACTTC
TRBV5-1	TRBD2	-	TRBJ2-1	CASSLGYTSGTSSYNEQFF	TGCGCCAGCAGCTTGGGATATACTAGCGGCACGAGCTCCTACAATGAGCAGTTCTTC
TRBV7-2	-	-	TRBJ2-5	CASSQGRRETQYF	TGTGCCAGCAGCCAAGGGAGACGGGAGACCCAGTACTTC
TRBV4-3	-	-	TRBJ1-1	CASSQASHGGTEAFF	TGCGCCAGCAGCCAGGCCTCCCACGGGGGGACTGAAGCTTTCTTT
TRBV6-5	-	-	TRBJ2-1	CASSPVRGANEQFF	TGTGCCAGCAGCCCCGTCCGGGGGGCGAATGAGCAGTTCTTC
TRBV6-6	-	-	TRBJ1-1	CASSTGGTEAFF	TGTGCCAGCAGTACTGGGGGGACTGAAGCTTTCTTT
TRBV6-5	TRBD1	-	TRBJ1-3	CASSRDRGNTIYF	TGTGCCAGCAGTAGGGACAGGGGAAACACCATATATTTT
TRBV18	-	-	TRBJ1-6	CASSPGLDSPLHF	TGTGCCAGCTCACCAGGCCTGGATTCACCCCTCCACTTT
TRBV11-3	TRBD1	-	TRBJ2-3	CASSFRDRENTQYF	TGTGCCAGCAGCTTTAGGGACAGGGAGAATACGCAGTATTTT
TRBV19	TRBD1	-	TRBJ1-1	CASTPYRGLGDTEAFF	TGTGCCAGTACCCCCTACAGGGGGCTAGGGGACACTGAAGCTTTCTTT
TRBV7-3	TRBD2	-	TRBJ2-3	CASSANVRLAGGRDTQYF	TGTGCCAGCAGCGCAAACGTCCGACTAGCGGGGGGGAGAGATACGCAGTATTTT
TRBV7-7	TRBD2	-	TRBJ2-3	CASSLRAGPTDTQYF	TGTGCTAGCAGCTTAAGAGCGGGGCCCACAGATACGCAGTATTTT
TRBV2	-	-	TRBJ1-1	CASRGAAVGNTEAFF	TGTGCCAGCAGGGGGGCAGCCGTAGGGAACACTGAAGCTTTCTTT
TRBV28	-	once	TRBJ1-1	CASSFARSGGYTEAFF	TGTGCCAGCAGTTTCGCCCGTTCTGGGGGGTACACTGAAGCTTTCTTT
TRBV11-2	-	-	TRBJ2-7	CASEGEAYEQYF	TGTGCCAGCGAAGGTGAGGCCTACGAGCAGTACTTC
TRBV5-4	-	-	TRBJ1-6	CASRLEVEAPLHF	TGTGCCAGCAGGTTGGAGGTCGAGGCACCCCTCCACTTT
TRBV9	TRBD2	-	TRBJ2-3	CASSPGGKVTDTQYF	TGTGCCAGCAGCCCCGGGGGGAAGGTAACAGATACGCAGTATTTT
TRBV6-1	-	-	TRBJ1-4	CASTGYRVNEKLFF	TGTGCCAGCACAGGGTACAGGGTTAATGAAAAACTGTTTTTT
TRBV12-5	-	-	TRBJ2-3	CASGLIGTDTQYF	TGTGCTAGTGGTTTGATAGGCACAGATACGCAGTATTTT
TRBV2	-	-	TRBJ2-2	CASSGQGRAGELFF	TGTGCCAGCAGTGGGCAGGGGAGGGCCGGGGAGCTGTTTTTT
TRBV5-4	-	-	TRBJ1-6	CASSLVQENSPLHF	TGTGCCAGCAGCTTGGTACAGGAGAATTCACCCCTCCACTTT
TRBV30	-	-	TRBJ1-4	CAWSALRGYGLFF	TGTGCCTGGAGTGCCCTCCGGGGGTATGGACTGTTTTTT
TRBV27	TRBD2	-	TRBJ2-1	CASSPIAGDYNEQFF	TGTGCCAGCAGCCCTATAGCGGGGGATTACAATGAGCAGTTCTTC
TRBV5-1	-	-	TRBJ2-1	CASSLLLYNEQFF	TGCGCCAGCAGCTTGCTACTCTACAATGAGCAGTTCTTC
TRBV4-3	TRBD1	-	TRBJ1-4	CASSQEWTGGEKLFF	TGCGCCAGCAGCCAGGAATGGACAGGCGGTGAAAAACTGTTTTTT
TRBV13	TRBD1	-	TRBJ2-7	CASSQTGGSSYEQYF	TGTGCCAGCAGCCAGACAGGGGGCAGCTCCTACGAGCAGTACTTC
TRBV19	TRBD1	-	TRBJ2-5	CASSISGTGGALETQYF	TGTGCCAGTAGTATATCCGGGACAGGGGGCGCACTGGAGACCCAGTACTTC
TRBV11-2	-	-	TRBJ1-2	CASSLASDTPYGYTF	TGTGCCAGCAGCTTAGCGTCAGACACGCCCTATGGCTACACCTTC
TRBV10-3	-	-	TRBJ1-5	CAISEQGNLPNQPQHF	TGTGCCATCAGTGAACAGGGAAACCTACCTAATCAGCCCCAGCATTTT
TRBV19	-	once	TRBJ1-5	CASSIGATNQPQHF	TGTGCCAGTAGTATAGGGGCCACCAATCAGCCCCAGCATTTT
TRBV5-1	TRBD1	-	TRBJ2-2	CASSSGQKNTGELFF	TGCGCCAGCAGCTCGGGACAGAAGAACACCGGGGAGCTGTTTTTT
TRBV18	TRBD2	-	TRBJ2-1	CASSEGLAGYEQFF	TGTGCCAGCTCAGAGGGACTAGCGGGCTATGAGCAGTTCTTC
TRBV9	TRBD1	-	TRBJ2-6	CASSSTPGQGTTAGANVLTF	TGTGCCAGCAGCTCAACGCCGGGACAGGGCACGACTGCTGGGGCCAACGTCCTGACTTTC
TRBV7-6	-	-	TRBJ2-7	CASRYLENEQYF	TGTGCCAGCAGATACCTAGAGAACGAGCAGTACTTC
TRBV18	-	-	TRBJ1-1	CASSPRTVGDDTEAFF	TGTGCCAGCTCACCACGCACAGTGGGAGATGACACTGAAGCTTTCTTT
TRBV5-4	TRBD1	-	TRBJ2-3	CASSSGDRTTDTQYF	TGTGCCAGCAGTTCTGGGGACAGAACCACAGATACGCAGTATTTT
TRBV7-9	-	-	TRBJ2-7	CAVDSIHYEQYF	TGTGCCGTGGACAGCATACACTACGAGCAGTACTTC
TRBV6-5	TRBD1	-	TRBJ2-7	CASRRGQGAYEQYF	TGTGCCAGCAGGCGGGGACAGGGGGCTTACGAGCAGTACTTC
TRBV7-2	TRBD2	-	TRBJ2-7	CASSLGSGGAYEQYF	TGTGCCAGCAGCTTAGGTAGCGGGGGGGCCTACGAGCAGTACTTC
TRBV19	TRBD1	-	TRBJ1-1	CASSIGGQVNTEAFF	TGTGCCAGTAGTATAGGAGGACAGGTCAACACTGAAGCTTTCTTT
TRBV5-6	TRBD1	-	TRBJ2-2	CASSLPTGERTGELFF	TGTGCCAGCAGCCTGCCAACAGGGGAGCGCACCGGGGAGCTGTTTTTT